This TCR beta chain derives from a study of CD8+CD57+ T cells in acquired aplastic anemia. Study at large: Sorted CD4+ and CD8+ cell DNA averaged approximately 3.4 ug.

This clonotype was detected ten times or more. As yet, its antigen is unknown. Whole-study results and caveats: The study identified 25 to 30 CD8+ CDR3 sequences shared by patients and controls.

Patients sequenced had flow cytometry evidence of CD8+CD57+ cell expansion. Every patient had severe acquired aplastic anemia. No therapy was given to patients before blood sampling. Germline CDR1 is SGHTA and CDR2 is FQGTGA. V lost 3 bases, J lost 1 base, and 5 bases stayed unmatched. There are 18 residues in the CDR3. Researchers used genomic DNA as the template to profile TCR beta VDJ and CDR3. TCRdb analysed the reads with MiXCR anew, one entry per CDR3 protein. The sample includes some 200,000 distinct CDR3 sequences, around three fifths seen only once; the top ten take about three fifths. The TCR originated in a human donor with aplastic anemia. Sequenced input: sorted CD4+, CD8+, or CD8+CD57+ T cells (not recorded which) from PBMCs. This chain uses TRBV7-3 with TRBJ2-1; 14 nucleotides line up with TRBD2. CDR3 region: CASSFGTSGGPSYNEQFF. The DNA for the CDR3 is TGTGCCAGCAGCTTCGGGACTAGCGGGGGTCCATCCTACAATGAGCAGTTCTTC.